One sample yielded the 7 T cell receptor beta chains listed below, sequenced in a study of blood T cell repertoires in COVID-19. Sequencing was performed with immunoSEQ multiplex PCR; in TCRdb, only in-frame clones are kept and a portion is missing. The table has roughly 130,000 clones, roughly nine tenths seen once; the top ten hold about 4%. The specimen was peripheral blood. These receptors all come from a man between 50 and 59 years old with active COVID-19.

The chain is built from TRBV28 and TRBJ1-3; 9 bases map to TRBD1. J gave up 4 bases and V 3 bases, and 10 bases lay outside the gene matches. The CDR3 sequence is 17 residues long. Germline-derived CDR1 and CDR2 are MDHEN and SYDVKM. The CDR3 DNA follows: TGTGCCAGCAGTTTGCCGACAGGGGGAATACGCGGAAACACCATATATTTT. Protein sequence: CASSLPTGGIRGNTIYF.

This clone was counted a single time. The chain has TRBV2 and TRBJ2-5; 9 bases agree with TRBD2. With 3 bases clipped from V and 1 base from J, the junction kept 6 bases outside the gene matches. This CDR3 has 16 residues. CDR1 is SNHLY, CDR2 FYNNEI, per germline. CDR3 amino acids: CASSDGASGVQETQYF. The CDR3 nucleotides are TGTGCCAGCAGTGATGGAGCTAGCGGGGTCCAAGAGACCCAGTACTTC.

Concerning this clone: The sample carries other DNA sequences with the same CDR3. The rearrangement joins TRBV6-6 to TRBJ1-2, with D maybe TRBD1 (5 bases). CDR1 is MNHNY, CDR2 SVGAGI, per germline (reference sequence). The V gene lost 0 bases and the J gene lost 3 bases, with 8 bases spanning the gap. The CDR3 runs to 14 residues. The CDR3 DNA sequence: TGTGCCAGCAGTTACTCCGGGGGGGACTATGGCTACACCTTC. This gives the protein CASSYSGGDYGYTF.

V and J are TRBV19 and TRBJ1-6; possibly TRBD1 for D (5 bases). In germline, CDR1 is LNHDA, CDR2 SQIVND (reference sequence). The CDR3 is made up of 15 amino acids. V lost 1 base, J lost 2 bases, and 6 bases lay in between. CDR3 DNA sequence: TGTGCCAGTAGTATAGCGACAGCCTATAATTCACCCCTCCACTTT. Its translation is CASSIATAYNSPLHF.

This clone occurred once. The rearrangement uses TRBV24-1 and TRBJ2-1; TRBD1 agrees at 8 bases. Per germline, CDR1 KGHDR and CDR2 SFDVKD. The CDR3 totals 14 residues. After removal of 7 bases from V and 8 bases from J, the junction contained 9 bases not matched to a gene. The CDR3 is CATRPRQGPDEQFF. Written as DNA, the CDR3 is TGTGCCACCAGGCCCAGACAGGGGCCCGATGAGCAGTTCTTC.

The V and J genes are TRBV6-4 and TRBJ2-2, with a possible D match to TRBD1 (5 bases). CDR1 is MRHNA and CDR2 is SNTAGT in the germline V gene. The CDR3 totals 14 residues. V was shortened by 0 bases and J by 3 bases, with 5 bases between the two germline ends. The CDR3 bases are TGTGCCAGCAGTGACTCGACAGACACCGGGGAGCTGTTTTTT. Translated: CASSDSTDTGELFF.

The chain has TRBV18 and TRBJ1-1; 8 nucleotides align to TRBD1. The junction had 10 bases not matched to a gene; V was cut back by 6 bases and J by 4 bases. Per germline, CDR1 KGHSH and CDR2 LQKENI. The CDR3 covers 15 residues. For the CDR3, the DNA is TGTGCCAGCTCTTACTCAGGGGGCGAAAGCACTGAAGCTTTCTTT. Translating it yields CASSYSGGESTEAFF.